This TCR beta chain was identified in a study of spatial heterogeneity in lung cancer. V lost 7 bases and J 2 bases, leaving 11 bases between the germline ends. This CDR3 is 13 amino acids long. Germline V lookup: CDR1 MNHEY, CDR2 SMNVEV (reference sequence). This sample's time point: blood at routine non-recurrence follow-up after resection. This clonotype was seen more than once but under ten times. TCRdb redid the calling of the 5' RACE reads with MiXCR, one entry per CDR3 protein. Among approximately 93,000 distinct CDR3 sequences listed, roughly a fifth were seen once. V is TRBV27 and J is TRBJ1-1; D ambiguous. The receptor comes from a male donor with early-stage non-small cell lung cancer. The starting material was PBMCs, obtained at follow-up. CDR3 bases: TGTGCCAGCAAACTGCAGCTAAACACTGAAGCTTTCTTT. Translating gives CASKLQLNTEAFF.